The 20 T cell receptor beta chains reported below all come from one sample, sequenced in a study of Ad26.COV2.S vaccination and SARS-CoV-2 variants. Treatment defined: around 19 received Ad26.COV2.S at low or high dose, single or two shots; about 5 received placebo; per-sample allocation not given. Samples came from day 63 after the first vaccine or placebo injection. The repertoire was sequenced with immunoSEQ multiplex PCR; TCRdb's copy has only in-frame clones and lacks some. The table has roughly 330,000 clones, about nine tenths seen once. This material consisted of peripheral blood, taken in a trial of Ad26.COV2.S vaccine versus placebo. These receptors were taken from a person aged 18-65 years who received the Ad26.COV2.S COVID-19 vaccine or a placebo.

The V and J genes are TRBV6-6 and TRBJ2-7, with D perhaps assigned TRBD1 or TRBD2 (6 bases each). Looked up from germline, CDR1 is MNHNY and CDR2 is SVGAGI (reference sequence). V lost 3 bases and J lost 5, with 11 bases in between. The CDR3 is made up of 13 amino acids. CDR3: CASSYGGGDEQYF. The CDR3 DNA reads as TGTGCCAGCAGTTATGGAGGGGGTGACGAGCAGTACTTC.

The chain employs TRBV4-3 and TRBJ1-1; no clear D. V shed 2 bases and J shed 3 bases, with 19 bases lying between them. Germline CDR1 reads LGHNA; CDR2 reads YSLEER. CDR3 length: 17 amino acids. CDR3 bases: TGCGCCAGCAGCCAATTCCTGACCACCGGGTCGTACACTGAAGCTTTCTTT. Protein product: CASSQFLTTGSYTEAFF.

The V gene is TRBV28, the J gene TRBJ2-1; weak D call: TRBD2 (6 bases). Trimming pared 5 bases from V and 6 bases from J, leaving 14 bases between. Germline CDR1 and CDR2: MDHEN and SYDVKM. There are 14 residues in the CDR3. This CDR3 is CASSLPGLLNEQFF. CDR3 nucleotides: TGTGCCAGCAGTCTCCCGGGACTCCTCAATGAGCAGTTCTTC.

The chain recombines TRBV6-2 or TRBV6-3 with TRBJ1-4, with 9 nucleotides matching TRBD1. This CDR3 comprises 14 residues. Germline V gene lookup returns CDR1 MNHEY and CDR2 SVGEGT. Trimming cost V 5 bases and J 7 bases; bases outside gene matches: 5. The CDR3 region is CASSTGGASEKLFF. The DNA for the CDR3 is TGTGCCAGCAGTACAGGGGGCGCGTCTGAAAAACTGTTTTTT.

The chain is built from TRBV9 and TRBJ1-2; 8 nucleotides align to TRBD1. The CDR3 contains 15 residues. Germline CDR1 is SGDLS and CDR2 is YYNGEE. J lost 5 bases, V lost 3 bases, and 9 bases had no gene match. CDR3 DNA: TGTGCCAGCAGCGATTCAGGGGGCGTGGGGTATGGCTACACCTTC. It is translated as CASSDSGGVGYGYTF.

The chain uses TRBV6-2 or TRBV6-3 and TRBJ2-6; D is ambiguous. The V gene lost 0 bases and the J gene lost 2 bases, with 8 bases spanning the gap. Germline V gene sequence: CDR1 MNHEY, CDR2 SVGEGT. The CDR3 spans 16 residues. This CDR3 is CASSYSPRAGANVLTF. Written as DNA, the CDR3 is TGTGCCAGCAGTTACTCTCCCCGGGCTGGGGCCAACGTCCTGACTTTC.

The CDR3 protein is CASSHPGPGSYNEQFF. The CDR3 DNA sequence: TGTGCCAGCAGCCACCCAGGACCCGGTAGTTACAATGAGCAGTTCTTC. The chain joins TRBV3-1 (or the pseudogene TRBV3-2) to TRBJ2-1; D is uncertain. The CDR3 totals 16 residues. V was cut by 3 bases and J by 4 bases, with 16 bases left in between. Germline V CDR1 and CDR2: LGHDT, YNNKEL (reference sequence).

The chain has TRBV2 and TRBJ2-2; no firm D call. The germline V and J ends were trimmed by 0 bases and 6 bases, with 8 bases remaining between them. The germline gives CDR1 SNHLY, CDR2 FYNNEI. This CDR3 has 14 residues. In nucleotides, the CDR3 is TGTGCCAGCAGTGAAGCAACGGGCTCCGGGGAGCTGTTTTTT. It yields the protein CASSEATGSGELFF.

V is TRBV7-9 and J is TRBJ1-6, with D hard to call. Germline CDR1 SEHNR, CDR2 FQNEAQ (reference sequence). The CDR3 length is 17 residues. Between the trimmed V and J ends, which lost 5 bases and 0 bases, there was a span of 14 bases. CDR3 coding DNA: TGTGCCAGCAGCGACCGGACGGTTTTCTCCTATAATTCACCCCTCCACTTT. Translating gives CASSDRTVFSYNSPLHF.

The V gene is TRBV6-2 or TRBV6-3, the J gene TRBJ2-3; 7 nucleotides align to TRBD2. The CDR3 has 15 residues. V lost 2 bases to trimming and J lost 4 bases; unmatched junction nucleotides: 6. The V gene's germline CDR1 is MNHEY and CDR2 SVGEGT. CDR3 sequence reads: CASSYRASGSDTQYF. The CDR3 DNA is TGTGCCAGCAGTTACCGGGCTAGCGGATCAGATACGCAGTATTTT.

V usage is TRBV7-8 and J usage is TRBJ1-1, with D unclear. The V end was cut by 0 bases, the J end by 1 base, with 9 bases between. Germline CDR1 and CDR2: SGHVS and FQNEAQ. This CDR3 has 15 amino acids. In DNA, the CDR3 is TGTGCCAGCAGCTTAGCGTTTGAGGGGAACACTGAAGCTTTCTTT. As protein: CASSLAFEGNTEAFF.

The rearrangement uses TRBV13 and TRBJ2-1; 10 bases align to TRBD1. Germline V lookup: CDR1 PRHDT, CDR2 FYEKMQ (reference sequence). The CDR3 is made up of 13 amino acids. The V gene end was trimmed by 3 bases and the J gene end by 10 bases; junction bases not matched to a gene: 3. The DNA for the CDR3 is TGTGCCAGCAGCTTCGGGACAGGGGCCGAGCAGTTCTTC. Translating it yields CASSFGTGAEQFF.

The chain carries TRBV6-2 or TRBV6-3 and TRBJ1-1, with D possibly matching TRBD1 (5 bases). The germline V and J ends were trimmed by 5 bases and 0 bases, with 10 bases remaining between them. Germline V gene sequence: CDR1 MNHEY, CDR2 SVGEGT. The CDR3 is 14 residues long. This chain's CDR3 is CASSSGGMNTEAFF. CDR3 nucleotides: TGTGCCAGCAGTAGTGGGGGGATGAACACTGAAGCTTTCTTT.

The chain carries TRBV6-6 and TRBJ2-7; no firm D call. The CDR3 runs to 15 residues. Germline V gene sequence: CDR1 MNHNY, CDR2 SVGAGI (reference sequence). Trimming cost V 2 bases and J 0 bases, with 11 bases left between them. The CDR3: CASSYGQVGSYEQYV. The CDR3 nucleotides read TGTGCCAGCAGTTACGGGCAGGTGGGCTCCTACGAGCAGTACGTC.

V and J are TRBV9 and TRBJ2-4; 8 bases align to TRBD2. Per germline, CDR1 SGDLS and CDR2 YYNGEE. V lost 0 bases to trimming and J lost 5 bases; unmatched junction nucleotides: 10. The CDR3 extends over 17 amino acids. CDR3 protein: CASSVGLAGGFENIQYF. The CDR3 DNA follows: TGTGCCAGCAGCGTAGGCTTGGCGGGGGGATTCGAAAACATTCAGTACTTC.

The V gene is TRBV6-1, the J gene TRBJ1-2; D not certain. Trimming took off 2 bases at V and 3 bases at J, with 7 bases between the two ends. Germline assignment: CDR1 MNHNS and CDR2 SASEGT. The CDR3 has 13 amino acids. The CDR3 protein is CASSELRDYGYTF. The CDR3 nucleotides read TGTGCCAGCAGTGAACTTCGCGACTATGGCTACACCTTC.

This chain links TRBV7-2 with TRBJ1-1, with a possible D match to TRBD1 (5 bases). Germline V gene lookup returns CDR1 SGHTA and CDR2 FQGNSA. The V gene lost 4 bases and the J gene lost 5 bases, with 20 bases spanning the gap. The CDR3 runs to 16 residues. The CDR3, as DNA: TGTGCCAGCAGCTCCTCGGGGGGTGGGCGAGGAACTGAAGCTTTCTTT. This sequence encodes CASSSSGGGRGTEAFF.

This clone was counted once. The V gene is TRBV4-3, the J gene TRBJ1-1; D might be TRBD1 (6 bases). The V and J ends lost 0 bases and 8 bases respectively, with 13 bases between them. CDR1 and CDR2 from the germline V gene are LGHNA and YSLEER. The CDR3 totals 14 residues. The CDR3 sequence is CASSQDWDTQEAFF. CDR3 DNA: TGCGCCAGCAGCCAAGATTGGGACACACAGGAAGCTTTCTTT.

The CDR3 DNA reads TGTGCCAGTTCCACCCCAGGGGTTAAGTGGTTCTTC. The encoded protein is CASSTPGVKWFF. J is TRBJ2-1 and V is TRBV27; D may be TRBD1 (6 bases). CDR1 and CDR2 (germline): MNHEY, SMNVEV (reference sequence). Trimming left V 9 bases short and J 15 bases short, with 21 bases between. The CDR3 is 12 amino acids.

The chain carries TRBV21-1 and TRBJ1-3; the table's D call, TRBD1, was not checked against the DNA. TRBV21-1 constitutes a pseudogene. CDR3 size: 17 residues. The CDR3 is CASTPNADRGFYSTIYF. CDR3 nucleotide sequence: TGTGCCAGCACCCCTAACGCCGACAGGGGATTTTACTCAACCATATATTTT.